Listed here are 19 T cell receptor beta chains from one sample, sequenced in a study of cytomegalovirus exposure and HLA in healthy donors (dated by TCRdb to between 2016 and 2019). The library was built by means of the immunoSEQ multiplex PCR assay. For the multiplex PCR, a mixture combining 60 forward primers for TCR Vbeta segments and 13 reverse primers for TCR Jbeta segments was used. This is the immuneACCESS table as TCRdb keeps it, with only in-frame sequences that have V and J called. A part of the clones is gone; compared with another copy, unresolved V genes explain less than half, and the rest is unexplained. This sample is represented by approximately 150,000 clones; approximately 80% of them were singletons. The ten largest clones capture 2.5% to 3.5% of the sample. Sequenced material: PBMCs. Every receptor here comes from a male donor in good health and CMV-seronegative.

The chain employs TRBV6-1 and TRBJ1-5, with 11 nucleotides matching TRBD1. Trimming removed 4 bases from V and 4 bases from J; junction bases left unmatched: 12. Germline V gene data show CDR1 as MNHNS and CDR2 as SASEGT. The CDR3 sequence is 18 residues long. CDR3 DNA: TGTGCCAGCAGTGCCAGTTGGACAGGGGGCCCCCTAAATCAGCCCCAGCATTTT. Translation gives CASSASWTGGPLNQPQHF.

This clone was seen repeatedly, ten times or more. The chain combines TRBV19 with TRBJ2-1; D not certain. Trimming removed 1 base from V and 8 bases from J, with 15 bases in between. Germline assignment: CDR1 LNHDA and CDR2 SQIVND (reference sequence). This CDR3 spans 15 amino acids. CDR3 sequence: CASSIAGGAFDEQFF. Written as DNA, the CDR3 is TGTGCCAGTAGTATAGCCGGCGGTGCCTTCGATGAGCAGTTCTTC. The full variable domain, rest sourced from reference TRBV19 and TRBJ2-1, is DGGITQSPKYLFRKEGQNVTLSCEQNLNHDAMYWYRQDPGQGLRLIYYSQIVNDFQKGDIAEGYSVSREKKESFPLTVTSAQKNPTAFYLCASSIAGGAFDEQFFGPGTRLTVL.

This rearrangement joins TRBV5-1 to TRBJ2-7, with TRBD1 matching over 9 bases. J was trimmed by 7 bases and V by 2 bases; bases with no gene match: 7. CDR1 is SGHRS and CDR2 is YFSETQ in the germline V gene. The CDR3 sequence is 14 residues long. CDR3 loop: CASSFKGTGKEQYF. The CDR3 nucleotides read TGCGCCAGCAGCTTCAAGGGGACAGGGAAGGAGCAGTACTTC.

This rearrangement joins TRBV19 to TRBJ2-2; TRBD2 agrees at 7 bases. The CDR3 totals 16 residues. The junction had 6 bases not matched to a gene; V was cut back by 4 bases and J by 1 base. Germline CDR1 LNHDA, CDR2 SQIVND (reference sequence). This CDR3 reads CASSKPGTKNTGELFF. The CDR3 bases are TGTGCCAGTAGTAAACCCGGGACTAAGAACACCGGGGAGCTGTTTTTT.

This clone was counted a few times. The rearrangement uses TRBV28 and TRBJ1-4, with TRBD1 matching 11 bases. Germline lookup yields CDR1 MDHEN and CDR2 SYDVKM. The V gene end was trimmed by 2 bases and the J gene end by 8 bases; junction bases not matched to a gene: 1. The CDR3 is 14 residues long. CDR3 bases: TGTGCCAGCAGTTTAGGGACAGGGGGAGAAAAACTGTTTTTT. Protein: CASSLGTGGEKLFF.

The chain is built from TRBV28 and TRBJ1-5; D gene ambiguous. V lost 6 bases, J lost 4 bases, and 16 bases lay in between. CDR1 is MDHEN, CDR2 SYDVKM, per germline. The CDR3 loop spans 15 amino acids. CDR3 in DNA: TGTGCCAGCAGCTCCTCGGGAGGGTTGAATCAGCCCCAGCATTTT. Translation: CASSSSGGLNQPQHF.

The chain joins TRBV19 to TRBJ2-5, with 14 positions matching TRBD2. The CDR3 spans 16 residues. The V segment lost 7 bases and the J segment 4 bases; nucleotides outside the gene matches: 8. CDR1 is LNHDA, CDR2 SQIVND, per germline (reference sequence). The CDR3 DNA is TGTGCCAGTACCGCTGGGACTAGCGGGGGCCGAGAGACCCAGTACTTC. Protein sequence: CASTAGTSGGRETQYF.

This chain connects TRBV27 to TRBJ2-1, with TRBD2 matching over 7 bases. Germline trimming cut 7 bases from V and 5 bases from J; bases unmatched to any gene: 8. Germline values: CDR1 MNHEY, CDR2 SMNVEV (reference sequence). The CDR3 sequence is 14 residues long. The CDR3 DNA follows: TGTGCCAGCACTCAACTAGCGAGGAACAATGAGCAGTTCTTC. Its protein is CASTQLARNNEQFF.

This clone was seen only a few times. The chain is built from TRBV28 and TRBJ2-1; the match to TRBD2 covers 7 bases. CDR3 length equals 15 residues. The V gene's germline CDR1 is MDHEN and CDR2 SYDVKM. With 7 bases clipped from V and 0 bases from J, the junction kept 6 bases outside the gene matches. CDR3 coding DNA: TGTGCCAGCACACTCGAGCGGGGCTCCTACAATGAGCAGTTCTTC. It yields the protein CASTLERGSYNEQFF. Complete variable domain (other parts from reference TRBV28 and TRBJ2-1): DVKVTQSSRYLVKRTGEKVFLECVQDMDHENMFWYRQDPGLGLRLIYFSYDVKMKEKGDIPEGYSVSREKKERFSLILESASTNQTSMYLCASTLERGSYNEQFFGPGTRLTVL.

This clone was counted between two and nine times. This chain joins TRBV27 and TRBJ2-7; D not certain. Germline lookup yields CDR1 MNHEY and CDR2 SMNVEV (reference sequence). Trimming cost V 2 bases and J 1 base, with 6 bases left between them. This CDR3 comprises 13 residues. This chain's CDR3 is CASSLSLSYEQYF. DNA for the CDR3: TGTGCCAGCAGTTTAAGCCTGTCCTACGAGCAGTACTTC.

V is TRBV19 and J is TRBJ1-1; D possibly corresponds to TRBD1 (5 bases). The CDR3 totals 15 residues. Germline CDR1 is LNHDA and CDR2 is SQIVND (reference sequence). V dropped 3 bases and J dropped 5 bases, with 16 bases sitting between them. The CDR3 nucleotides are TGTGCCAGTAGTATTTTCGGTGGGGGGATAACTGAAGCTTTCTTT. Translation: CASSIFGGGITEAFF.

This rearrangement joins TRBV9 to TRBJ2-1; TRBD1 is a possible D gene (6 bases). Germline loops: CDR1 SGDLS, CDR2 YYNGEE. V lost 3 bases to trimming and J lost 0 bases, with 19 bases between them. CDR3 length: 18 residues. The CDR3 bases are TGTGCCAGCAGCGCCTCTCCCCTGGGGGACAACTCCTACAATGAGCAGTTCTTC. This gives the protein CASSASPLGDNSYNEQFF. The variable domain in full, with the rest retrieved from reference TRBV9 and TRBJ2-1, is DSGVTQTPKHLITATGQRVTLRCSPRSGDLSVYWYQQSLDQGLQFLIQYYNGEERAKGNILERFSAQQFPDLHSELNLSSLELGDSALYFCASSASPLGDNSYNEQFFGPGTRLTVL.

This clone was detected a few times. The gene calls are TRBV5-4 and TRBJ1-2, with unresolved D. There are 14 residues in the CDR3. Between the trimmed V and J ends, which lost 2 bases and 1 base, there was a span of 9 bases. CDR1 and CDR2 (germline): SGHNT, YYREEE (reference sequence). The DNA of the CDR3 is TGTGCCAGCAGCTTACACCTCATTAACTATGGCTACACCTTC. Protein: CASSLHLINYGYTF.

This chain joins TRBV11-2 and TRBJ1-5, with no clear D. V shed 6 bases and J shed 2 bases, with 17 bases lying between them. The CDR3 consists of 16 residues. Germline V CDR1 and CDR2: SGHAT, FQNNGV. This chain's CDR3 is CASSPASIGGNQPQHF. The CDR3 nucleotides read TGTGCCAGCAGTCCCGCTTCAATTGGAGGCAATCAGCCCCAGCATTTT.

The CDR3 DNA sequence: TGTGCCAGCAGCCTCAACGGGGGGGGCACTGAAGCTTTCTTT. The encoded protein is CASSLNGGGTEAFF. V usage is TRBV9 and J usage is TRBJ1-1; maybe TRBD1 (5 bases). V was trimmed by 4 bases and J by 4 bases, leaving 14 bases between them. Germline V gene lookup returns CDR1 SGDLS and CDR2 YYNGEE. CDR3 length: 14 residues.

The chain links TRBV9 to TRBJ1-2, with D possibly TRBD1 on 5 matching bases. Trimming shortened V by 3 bases and J by 2 bases, and 14 bases separated the two germline ends. CDR1 SGDLS and CDR2 YYNGEE come from the germline V gene. The CDR3 spans 15 residues. In nucleotides, the CDR3 is TGTGCCAGCAGCGGAAGACAGAATACCAACTATGGCTACACCTTC. Amino acid sequence: CASSGRQNTNYGYTF.

This clone turned up a few times. This sequence joins TRBV5-5 and TRBJ2-1, with 11 bases aligning to TRBD2. Germline V CDR1 and CDR2: SGHKS, YYEKEE (reference sequence). This CDR3 has 18 amino acids. The V segment lost 2 bases and the J segment 8 bases; nucleotides outside the gene matches: 15. The DNA for the CDR3 is TGTGCCAGCAGCTTACGGGACAGTTCCGGGACTAGCGGAGATGAGCAGTTCTTC. Translated: CASSLRDSSGTSGDEQFF.

The J gene is TRBJ2-3, the V gene TRBV2; 11 nucleotides agree with TRBD2. This CDR3 comprises 16 residues. Trimming cost V 3 bases and J 3 bases; bases outside gene matches: 5. CDR1 is SNHLY, CDR2 FYNNEI, per germline. The CDR3 sequence is CASSEFSGGATDTQYF. As DNA, the CDR3 is TGTGCCAGCAGTGAGTTTAGCGGGGGGGCAACAGATACGCAGTATTTT.

The rearrangement uses TRBV4-3 and TRBJ2-1, with 7 bases identical to TRBD2. The germline gives CDR1 LGHNA, CDR2 YSLEER. The V and J ends lost 0 bases and 2 bases, in that order; junction bases with no gene match: 16. CDR3 length: 20 amino acids. The CDR3 spells CASSQDGWETGTTTYNEQFF. CDR3 nucleotides: TGCGCCAGCAGCCAAGACGGGTGGGAGACCGGGACTACCACCTACAATGAGCAGTTCTTC.